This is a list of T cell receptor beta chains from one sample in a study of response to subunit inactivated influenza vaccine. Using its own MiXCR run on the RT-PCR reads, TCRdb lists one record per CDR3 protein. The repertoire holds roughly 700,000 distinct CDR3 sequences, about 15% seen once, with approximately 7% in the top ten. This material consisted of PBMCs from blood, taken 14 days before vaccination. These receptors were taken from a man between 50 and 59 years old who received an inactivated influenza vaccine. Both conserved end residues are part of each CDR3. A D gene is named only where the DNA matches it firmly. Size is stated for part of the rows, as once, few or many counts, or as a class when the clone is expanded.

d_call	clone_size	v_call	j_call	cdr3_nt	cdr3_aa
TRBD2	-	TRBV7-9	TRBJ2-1	TGTGCCAGCAGCCCCTTAGCGGGAGGGCCCCCTGAGCAGTTCTTC	CASSPLAGGPPEQFF
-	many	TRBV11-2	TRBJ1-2	TGTGCCAGCAGCTTGGGCAGTAACTATGGCTACACCTTC	CASSLGSNYGYTF
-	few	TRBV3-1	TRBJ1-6	TGTGCCAGCAGCCAGGCCGGGGGTTCACCCCTCCACTTT	CASSQAGGSPLHF
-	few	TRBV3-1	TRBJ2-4	TGTGCCAGCAGCCCGACAGAGGGGAAAAACATTCAGTACTTC	CASSPTEGKNIQYF
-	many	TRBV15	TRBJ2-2	TGTGCCACCAGCAGATCCGGACCTCCTTCCGGGGAGCTGTTTTTT	CATSRSGPPSGELFF
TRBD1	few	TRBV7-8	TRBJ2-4	TGTGCCAGCAGCCAAGACAGGGTAGCCAAAAACATTCAGTACTTC	CASSQDRVAKNIQYF
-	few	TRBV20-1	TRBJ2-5	TGCAGTCCCAGGGCAGGGCTGGGGGAGACCCAGTACTTC	CSPRAGLGETQYF
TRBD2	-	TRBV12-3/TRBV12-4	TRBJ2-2	TGTGCCAGCAGTTCCCAGACTAGCGGGAGGGGTACCGGGGAGCTGTTTTTT	CASSSQTSGRGTGELFF
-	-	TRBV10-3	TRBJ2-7	TGTGCCATCAGTGAGTCGGGCAGGTCTTACGAGCAGTACTTC	CAISESGRSYEQYF
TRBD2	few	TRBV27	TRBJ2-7	TGTGCCAGCAGTTTAAGCCTAGCGGGACGATCTACCTACGAGCAGTACTTC	CASSLSLAGRSTYEQYF
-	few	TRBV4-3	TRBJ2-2	TGCGCCAGCAGCCAAGATGGGGCAGGGGTCATCGGGGAGCTGTTTTTT	CASSQDGAGVIGELFF